The 14 T cell receptor beta chains reported below all come from one sample, sequenced in a study of blood T cell repertoires in COVID-19. Profiling relied on immunoSEQ multiplex PCR, and the TCRdb table lists in-frame clones only, not all of them. The sample consists of 130,000 to 150,000 clones, 80% to 85% of them appearing once. Material: PBMCs or T cells enriched from blood (not recorded which). Receptor source: a man aged 35-49 years with acute COVID-19.

The V gene is TRBV30, the J gene TRBJ2-7; the D gene is possibly TRBD1 (5 bases). V was trimmed by 0 bases and J by 5 bases, leaving 17 bases between them. The CDR3 has 15 amino acids. Per germline, CDR1 GTSNPN and CDR2 SVGIG (reference sequence). As DNA, the CDR3 is TGTGCCTGGAGTGTAGGGGTCGCAGGGCCAAACGAGCAGTACTTC. It yields the protein CAWSVGVAGPNEQYF.

The chain links TRBV4-3 to TRBJ2-2; D gene ambiguous. CDR1 LGHNA and CDR2 YSLEER come from the germline V gene. The CDR3 spans 17 residues. V lost 0 bases, J lost 1 base, and 12 bases lay in between. The CDR3 protein is CASSQDGGSRNTGELFF. In DNA form, the CDR3 reads TGCGCCAGCAGCCAAGACGGCGGTAGCAGGAACACCGGGGAGCTGTTTTTT.

The chain couples TRBV6-5 to TRBJ2-5, with 9 nucleotides matching TRBD1. The CDR3 length is 14 residues. V trimming: 6 bases; J trimming: 5 bases; junction bases outside the gene matches: 7. Looked up from germline, CDR1 is MNHEY and CDR2 is SVGAGI. DNA of the CDR3: TGTGCCAGCAGCTTGACAGGGGGGTACGAGACCCAGTACTTC. Translating it yields CASSLTGGYETQYF.

The rearrangement uses TRBV7-2 and TRBJ2-3; D is ambiguous. Germline lookup yields CDR1 SGHTA and CDR2 FQGNSA. The CDR3 consists of 14 residues. Trimming shortened V by 5 bases and J by 2 bases, and 11 bases separated the two germline ends. The CDR3 DNA is TGTGCCAGCAGCCACCCGGTGGTCACAGATACGCAGTATTTT. Amino acid sequence: CASSHPVVTDTQYF. The complete variable domain, with remaining parts taken from reference TRBV7-2 and TRBJ2-3, reads GAGVSQSPSNKVTEKGKDVELRCDPISGHTALYWYRQSLGQGLEFLIYFQGNSAPDKSGLPSDRFSAERTGGSVSTLTIQRTQQEDSAVYLCASSHPVVTDTQYFGPGTRLTVL.

This clone appeared a few times. This chain links TRBV30 with TRBJ2-2; a weak D match, TRBD1 (5 bases). Trimming stripped 2 bases from V and 4 bases from J, with 11 bases between. The germline CDR1 and CDR2 sequences are GTSNPN and SVGIG (reference sequence). This CDR3 contains 14 residues. DNA of the CDR3: TGTGCCTGGAGTCCAGGACACCTCACCGGGGAGCTGTTTTTT. Protein sequence: CAWSPGHLTGELFF. The complete variable domain, with remaining parts taken from reference TRBV30 and TRBJ2-2, reads SQTIHQWPATLVQPVGSPLSLECTVEGTSNPNLYWYRQAAGRGLQLLFYSVGIGQISSEVPQNLSASRPQDRQFILSSKKLLLSDSGFYLCAWSPGHLTGELFFGEGSRLTVL.

V gene TRBV14 combines with J gene TRBJ1-1, with D possibly matching TRBD1 (5 bases). The CDR3 is made up of 16 amino acids. Germline assignment: CDR1 SGHDN and CDR2 FVKESK. The V gene lost 4 bases and the J gene lost 1 base, with 16 bases spanning the gap. The CDR3 here is CASSRALTGQNTEAFF. CDR3 DNA: TGTGCCAGCAGCCGGGCCCTTACAGGACAGAACACTGAAGCTTTCTTT.

The genes are TRBV6-2 or TRBV6-3 and TRBJ2-2; 10 positions match TRBD2. Germline V gene sequence: CDR1 MNHEY, CDR2 SVGEGT. J lost 6 bases, V lost 5 bases, and 6 bases had no gene match. CDR3 size: 15 residues. Here the CDR3 reads CASSRKRGGSGELFF. In DNA form, the CDR3 reads TGTGCCAGCAGTAGGAAGCGGGGGGGCTCCGGGGAGCTGTTTTTT.

This clone was found a few times. V is TRBV19 and J is TRBJ2-1; TRBD2 matches 7 bases. CDR3 size: 15 residues. J was trimmed by 6 bases and V by 4 bases; bases with no gene match: 9. Germline CDR1 and CDR2: LNHDA and SQIVND (reference sequence). The CDR3 DNA follows: TGTGCCAGTAGTAAGGGACTACCCGGGGCCAATGAGCAGTTCTTC. Protein sequence: CASSKGLPGANEQFF.

The genes are TRBV9 and TRBJ2-7, with D hard to call. There are 17 residues in the CDR3. V was pared by 0 bases and J by 2 bases, with 18 bases between. CDR1 is SGDLS, CDR2 YYNGEE, per germline. CDR3: CASSVGSNSRDTYEQYF. In DNA, the CDR3 is TGTGCCAGCAGCGTAGGTAGTAACTCCCGAGACACCTACGAGCAGTACTTC.

The chain links TRBV7-9 to TRBJ2-7, with 8 bases fitting TRBD1. The CDR3 length is 14 residues. Losses at the gene ends were 2 bases for V and 6 bases for J; bases not matched to a gene: 6. Germline V gene data show CDR1 as SEHNR and CDR2 as FQNEAQ (reference sequence). DNA of the CDR3: TGTGCCAGCAGCTTACAGGGGGCGCAGAGCGAGCAGTACTTC. Residues: CASSLQGAQSEQYF.

This clone was picked up a small number of times. This rearrangement joins TRBV6-5 to TRBJ2-5; 7 nucleotides line up with TRBD1. There are 14 residues in the CDR3. The germline CDR1 and CDR2 sequences are MNHEY and SVGAGI. After removal of 7 bases from V and 5 bases from J, the junction contained 10 bases not matched to a gene. The CDR3 is CASIERGRGETQYF. Here the CDR3 DNA reads TGTGCCAGCATCGAAAGGGGGCGCGGGGAGACCCAGTACTTC.

The rearrangement links TRBV25-1 to TRBJ2-7; TRBD1 matches at 9 bases. Trimming removed 1 base from V and 1 base from J; junction bases left unmatched: 11. This CDR3 spans 18 amino acids. In germline, CDR1 is MGHDK, CDR2 SYGVNS. The CDR3: CASSESGTGRVRSYEQYF. The CDR3 region has the DNA TGTGCCAGCAGTGAATCCGGGACAGGGAGGGTCCGATCCTACGAGCAGTACTTC.

This clone has a handful of counts. The chain employs TRBV11-3 and TRBJ2-5; 8 positions match TRBD1. This CDR3 has 16 amino acids. V was clipped by 6 bases and J by 5 bases; unmatched bases: 14. CDR1 and CDR2 from the germline V gene are SGHNT and YENEEA. CDR3 nucleotide sequence: TGTGCCAGCAGTTCGGCCAGGGGGCAAGGAGGGGAGACCCAGTACTTC. Amino acid sequence: CASSSARGQGGETQYF.

The chain couples TRBV4-3 to TRBJ2-7; D gene uncertain. V was shortened by 1 base and J by 1 base, with 8 bases between the two germline ends. Germline values: CDR1 LGHNA, CDR2 YSLEER. The CDR3 sequence is 14 residues long. The CDR3 nucleotides are TGCGCCAGCAGCCAAGCCTATCCGTCCTACGAGCAGTACTTC. Its translation: CASSQAYPSYEQYF.